This note documents a single TCR beta chain sequence. The entry originates in a study of blood T cell repertoires in COVID-19. Study background: The origin of the acute and convalescent COVID-19 samples was the United States, Italy and Spain.

Germline trimming cut 5 bases from V and 4 bases from J; bases unmatched to any gene: 10. CDR3 length equals 17 residues. Germline CDR1 reads SGHAT; CDR2 reads FQNNGV. Clones were read by immunoSEQ multiplex PCR, and TCRdb kept only the in-frame ones, dropping some. The sample includes under 200,000 clones, about 88% of them seen just once. This clonotype was sampled from a man in his forties with active or convalescent COVID-19. The sample was peripheral blood. The chain uses TRBV11-2 and TRBJ2-3; 12 nucleotides agree with TRBD1. The CDR3 loop is CASSRRGDRGRPDTQYF. The CDR3 region has the DNA TGTGCCAGCAGCCGGAGGGGGGACAGGGGGCGTCCAGATACGCAGTATTTT.